A single sample is the source of the 14 T cell receptor beta chains below, sequenced in a study of blood T cell repertoires in COVID-19 (dated by TCRdb to between 2020 and 2021). Library preparation was by the immunoSEQ multiplex PCR assay. As stored in TCRdb, this immuneACCESS dataset retains in-frame rearrangements with V and J assigned. A fraction of the clones does not appear; measured against another copy, unresolved V genes explain less than half of the discrepancy, and the remainder lacks a known reason. This sample gives roughly 120,000 clones in total; around four fifths of them show up just once. Jointly, the top ten make up about 2.2% of the sample. Material: peripheral blood. Receptor source: a young man with acute or convalescent COVID-19.

This clone occurred once. The chain links TRBV27 to TRBJ2-7, with D perhaps TRBD1 (5 bases). Germline V CDR1 and CDR2: MNHEY, SMNVEV (reference sequence). The CDR3 sequence is 13 residues long. The ends were cut back, 4 bases at V and 5 bases at J, with 12 bases in the middle. This CDR3 reads CASSSDKKNEQYV. DNA of the CDR3: TGTGCCAGCAGTTCGGACAAAAAGAACGAGCAGTACGTC.

The J gene is TRBJ1-1, the V gene TRBV6-5, with 8 bases identical to TRBD1. From germline, CDR1 is MNHEY and CDR2 SVGAGI. CDR3 length equals 12 residues. J was trimmed by 8 bases and V by 6 bases; bases with no gene match: 5. Written as DNA, the CDR3 is TGTGCCAGCAGAGCAGGGGGCGGCGAAGCTTTCTTT. Translation: CASRAGGGEAFF.

The V gene is TRBV3-1 (or the pseudogene TRBV3-2), the J gene TRBJ2-7, with D possibly matching TRBD2 (5 bases). Per the germline V gene, CDR1 is LGHDT and CDR2 is YNNKEL (reference sequence). This CDR3 contains 13 residues. V dropped 3 bases and J dropped 4 bases, with 10 bases sitting between them. In DNA form, the CDR3 reads TGTGCCAGCAGCCACGGACGGGGATACGAGCAGTACTTC. This codes for CASSHGRGYEQYF.

The V call is TRBV4-3, the J call TRBJ2-4; a weak D match, TRBD1 (5 bases). V was pared by 0 bases and J by 1 base, with 16 bases between. The CDR3 is 18 amino acids. In germline, CDR1 is LGHNA, CDR2 YSLEER. CDR3 nucleotide sequence: TGCGCCAGCAGCCAAGAGTTGGTAAGGGGCTCGGCCAAAAACATTCAGTACTTC. Its protein product is CASSQELVRGSAKNIQYF.

This clone appeared a few times. The chain employs TRBV4-2 and TRBJ2-1; possibly TRBD2 for D (7 bases). The V and J ends lost 1 base and 8 bases respectively, with 18 bases between them. Germline assignment: CDR1 LGHNA and CDR2 YNFKEQ. The CDR3 loop spans 16 amino acids. The CDR3, as DNA: TGTGCCAGCAGCCAAGTGGGGGGGCGGAGCACTGATGAGCAGTTCTTC. Protein: CASSQVGGRSTDEQFF.

The J gene is TRBJ2-1, the V gene TRBV19; no reliable D call. Trimming took off 4 bases at V and 4 bases at J, with 8 bases between the two ends. The germline gives CDR1 LNHDA, CDR2 SQIVND (reference sequence). The CDR3 length is 13 residues. CDR3 amino acids: CASSSQVYNEQFF. The CDR3 nucleotides read TGTGCCAGTAGTAGCCAGGTTTACAATGAGCAGTTCTTC.

This clone appeared a single time. This chain links TRBV5-6 with TRBJ2-2, with TRBD1 matching over 10 bases. Trimming took 4 bases from V and 5 from J; bases not matched to a gene: 8. Germline V gene lookup returns CDR1 SGHDT and CDR2 YYEEEE. The CDR3 contains 16 residues. CDR3 in amino acids: CASSPLTGGPTGELFF. DNA of the CDR3: TGTGCCAGCAGCCCCCTGACAGGGGGCCCAACCGGGGAGCTGTTTTTT.

Comments on this clone: Sequence at one end of the junction differs from germline and may be a read error. V usage is TRBV7-3 and J usage is TRBJ2-3; 12 nucleotides agree with TRBD1. Germline V gene sequence: CDR1 SGHTA, CDR2 FQGTGA. The CDR3 contains 16 residues. The CDR3 coding sequence is TGTGCCAGCAGCATAACCGGGACAGGGGGCGCAGATACGCAGTATTTT. Translating gives CASSITGTGGADTQYF.

This chain joins TRBV6-2 or TRBV6-3 and TRBJ1-1, with TRBD1 as a possible D gene (6 bases). The CDR3 extends over 12 amino acids. Germline V gene data show CDR1 as MNHEY and CDR2 as SVGEGT. V was clipped by 4 bases and J by 6 bases, with 9 bases between them. DNA of the CDR3: TGTGCCAGCAGTTCCGGGACACCTGAAGCTTTCTTT. This sequence encodes CASSSGTPEAFF.

The chain carries TRBV5-1 and TRBJ2-2, with a possible D match to TRBD1 (6 bases). V gave up 0 bases and J gave up 5 bases, with 14 bases separating them. Germline V gene data show CDR1 as SGHRS and CDR2 as YFSETQ. The CDR3 totals 16 residues. CDR3 DNA: TGCGCCAGCAGCTTGGGAGTTGGGGGCCGGACCGGGGAGCTGTTTTTT. Amino acid sequence: CASSLGVGGRTGELFF.

The rearrangement joins TRBV7-9 to TRBJ1-1; 8 positions match TRBD1. Germline V gives CDR1 SEHNR, CDR2 FQNEAQ (reference sequence). The CDR3 consists of 13 residues. Unmatched junction bases numbered 4, after V lost 1 base and J lost 9 bases. CDR3 loop: CASSLVGQGQAFF. The DNA of the CDR3 is TGTGCCAGCAGCTTAGTAGGACAGGGTCAAGCTTTCTTT.

The chain employs TRBV5-4 and TRBJ1-1; D is undetermined. V lost 1 base, J lost 0 bases, and 4 bases lay in between. Germline V gene sequence: CDR1 SGHNT, CDR2 YYREEE (reference sequence). The CDR3 covers 13 residues. The CDR3 loop is CASSLSMNTEAFF. CDR3 sequence (DNA): TGTGCCAGCAGCTTGTCCATGAACACTGAAGCTTTCTTT.

The chain links TRBV4-3 to TRBJ2-1, with 8 bases identical to TRBD2. Losses at the gene ends were 3 bases for V and 0 bases for J; bases not matched to a gene: 1. The CDR3 contains 15 residues. The germline gives CDR1 LGHNA, CDR2 YSLEER. DNA of the CDR3: TGCGCCAGCAGCCACACTAGCGGCTCCTACAATGAGCAGTTCTTC. Its translation: CASSHTSGSYNEQFF.

The genes are TRBV7-8 and TRBJ1-5; 7 bases line up with TRBD1. The V segment lost 6 bases and the J segment 3 bases; nucleotides outside the gene matches: 11. This CDR3 is 16 amino acids long. Germline-derived CDR1 and CDR2 are SGHVS and FQNEAQ. In DNA form, the CDR3 reads TGTGCCAGCAGTCTAGGGAGACAGGGTCCCAATCAGCCCCAGCATTTT. Residues: CASSLGRQGPNQPQHF.